A selection of T cell receptor beta chains follows, all from one sample in a study of identical twins. TCRdb reanalysed the 5' RACE reads using MiXCR and keeps one entry per CDR3 protein. The sample carries 1.5 million to 2 million distinct CDR3 sequences, more than 30% recorded once. Sequenced material: cord blood. The receptors stem from a newborn girl in good health. The CDR3 runs from the conserved cysteine through the conserved F or W. D genes are given only for firm matches. The listing skips clone size in some rows; elsewhere it reads once, few, many or a size class.

J gene: TRBJ1-1; clone size: few; D gene: -; V gene: TRBV20-1; CDR3 DNA: TGCAGTGCTAGAGATATAGGGAATGGTGAAGCTTTCTTT; CDR3 protein: CSARDIGNGEAFF
J gene: TRBJ2-3; clone size: few; D gene: TRBD2; V gene: TRBV4-1; CDR3 DNA: TGCGCCAGCAGCCAAATCCTAGCGGGAGATGGAGATACGCAGTATTTT; CDR3 protein: CASSQILAGDGDTQYF
J gene: TRBJ2-5; clone size: few; D gene: TRBD1; V gene: TRBV6-6; CDR3 DNA: TGTGCCAGCAGCGAATCCCGGGACAGGGGAGGGGAGCAGTACTTC; CDR3 protein: CASSESRDRGGEQYF
J gene: TRBJ1-1; clone size: -; D gene: -; V gene: TRBV5-1; CDR3 DNA: TGCGCCAGCAGCTTCCGAAGGGGTGAAGCTTTCTTT; CDR3 protein: CASSFRRGEAFF
J gene: TRBJ2-3; clone size: -; D gene: -; V gene: TRBV20-1; CDR3 DNA: TGCAGTGCTAGAGATCATGTAGATACGCAGTATTTT; CDR3 protein: CSARDHVDTQYF
J gene: TRBJ1-6; clone size: -; D gene: -; V gene: TRBV27; CDR3 DNA: TGTGCCAGCAGTTTGGGGGTTAATTCACCCCTCCCCTTT; CDR3 protein: CASSLGVNSPLPF
J gene: TRBJ1-4; clone size: -; D gene: -; V gene: TRBV6-1; CDR3 DNA: TGTGCCAGCAGTGTCCGGGACGGAACAACTAATGAAAAACTGTTTTTT; CDR3 protein: CASSVRDGTTNEKLFF
J gene: TRBJ2-5; clone size: -; D gene: TRBD2; V gene: TRBV3-1; CDR3 DNA: TGTGCCAGCAGCCAAGAGGGACTAGCGGGAGATGAGACCCAGTACTTC; CDR3 protein: CASSQEGLAGDETQYF
J gene: TRBJ2-1; clone size: -; D gene: TRBD2; V gene: TRBV7-2; CDR3 DNA: TGTGCCAGCCGATATAGCGGGGGGACTTACCCGGTCCTTTACAATGAGCAGTTCTTC; CDR3 protein: CASRYSGGTYPVLYNEQFF
J gene: TRBJ2-1; clone size: once; D gene: TRBD2; V gene: TRBV7-9; CDR3 DNA: TGTGCCAGCAGCTTATCAGCGGGAGGGCCGGATGAGCAGTTCTTC; CDR3 protein: CASSLSAGGPDEQFF